Listed below are T cell receptor beta chains from one sample, sequenced in a study of blood T cell repertoires in COVID-19. Using immunoSEQ multiplex PCR, the repertoire was profiled, and TCRdb retains in-frame clones only, with some absent. The sample shows approximately 200,000 clones, about four fifths of them seen only once. Sample: PBMCs or T cells enriched from blood (not recorded which). The receptors derive from a middle-aged woman with acute COVID-19. The conserved cysteine and the conserved F or W are not part of the CDR3 here.

TRBV6-5	TRBJ1-6	ASSSYRGPNSPLH
TRBV5-4	TRBJ2-2	ASSYKRGGGAPGELF
TRBV5-5	TRBJ2-3	ASSLGRLISGRAVDTQY
TRBV27	TRBJ1-6	ASSLGQSYNSPLH
TRBV27	TRBJ1-4	ASSLTTVATNEKLF
TRBV5-6	TRBJ2-3	ASSGSPLAGGANTQY
TRBV7-9	TRBJ1-1	ASSPGGAMNTEAF
TRBV9	TRBJ1-5	ASSPGFSYQPQH
TRBV2	TRBJ2-7	ATLGGLRRHEQY
TRBV11-2	TRBJ1-1	ASSRSRPNTEAF
TRBV9	TRBJ1-3	ASSDDRGSGNTIY
TRBV9	TRBJ1-2	ASSVGQDDNYGYT
TRBV12-3/TRBV12-4	TRBJ1-1	ASSLTVDTEAF
TRBV18	TRBJ2-2	ASSLGVGTGSFGELF
TRBV6-2/TRBV6-3	TRBJ1-1	ASSFISVGPGTEAF
TRBV27	TRBJ2-3	ASWGVRGVGTDTQY
TRBV16	TRBJ1-2	ASSQSWAGRDYGYT
TRBV11-3	TRBJ1-1	ASSFWATAF
TRBV10-3	TRBJ2-3	AISKSGTSEYTQY
TRBV5-1	TRBJ2-5	ASSWGTSGQETQY
TRBV6-1	TRBJ2-1	ASSDLDGEQF
TRBV28	TRBJ2-3	ASSGGGGDTQY
TRBV12-5	TRBJ1-4	ASGFSGGQGKTNEKLF
TRBV3-1/TRBV3-2	TRBJ2-2	ASSQVTNTGELF
TRBV5-8	TRBJ1-1	ASILGGATLNTEAF
TRBV18	TRBJ1-5	ASSPTNDIQPQH
TRBV9	TRBJ2-2	ASRKGQGDTGELF
TRBV28	TRBJ1-5	ASSFLGGLTQPQH
TRBV11-2	TRBJ1-1	ASSLFKNTEAF
TRBV5-4	TRBJ2-3	ASSLDGKGTDTQY
TRBV14	TRBJ2-5	ASSLGQPIQETQY
TRBV25-1	TRBJ2-1	ASRDLWEQF
TRBV29-1	TRBJ2-6	SVETSAPSSAANVLT
TRBV15	TRBJ1-4	ATSRTGQASEKLF
TRBV9	TRBJ1-2	ASSASPRAANYGYT
TRBV27	TRBJ1-4	ASSPRGLGNEKLF
TRBV3-1/TRBV3-2	TRBJ2-7	ASSQVGRSYEQY
TRBV19	TRBJ1-5	ASSQQVSNQPQH
TRBV18	TRBJ2-1	ASSPRHSRGGNEQF
TRBV2	TRBJ2-1	ASRLTGLAADEQF